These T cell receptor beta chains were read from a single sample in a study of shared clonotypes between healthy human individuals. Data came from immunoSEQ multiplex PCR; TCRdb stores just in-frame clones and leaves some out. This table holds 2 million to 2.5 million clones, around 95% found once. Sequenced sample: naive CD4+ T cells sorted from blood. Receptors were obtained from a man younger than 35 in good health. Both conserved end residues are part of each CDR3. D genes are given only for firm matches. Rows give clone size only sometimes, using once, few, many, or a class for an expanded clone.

TGTGCCAGCAGCTTAGATAGGGGACCCCTCCACTTT	CASSLDRGPLHF	-	TRBJ1-6	TRBV7-2	-
TGTGCCAGCAGTTATGGGGCACCGGCGAACACCGGGGAGCTGTTTTTT	CASSYGAPANTGELFF	-	TRBJ2-2	TRBV6-5	-
TGTGCCAGCAGTCCGCCGGCGGTCGAGTGGGAGCAGTACTTC	CASSPPAVEWEQYF	-	TRBJ2-7	TRBV7-9	-
TGCAGCGTGATCAGGGCCGGGGCCAACGTCCTGACTTTC	CSVIRAGANVLTF	-	TRBJ2-6	TRBV29-1	-
TGTGCCCATTCTCCAGGGGGCGGGGTGGGCACTGAAGCTTTCTTT	CAHSPGGGVGTEAFF	TRBD1	TRBJ1-1	TRBV10-3	-
TGTGCCAGCAGGGGAGGAGGTGAAAAACTGTTTTTT	CASRGGGEKLFF	-	TRBJ1-4	TRBV2	-
TGTGCCAGCAGTTATCAGGGGGCGCGAGGTGATACGCAGTATTTT	CASSYQGARGDTQYF	TRBD1	TRBJ2-3	TRBV28	-
TGTGCCAGCAGCCAAGGTCCACCAACTAATGAAAAACTGTTTTTT	CASSQGPPTNEKLFF	-	TRBJ1-4	TRBV4-2	-
TGTGCCAGCAGTAACCGCGCCTACGAGCAGTACTTC	CASSNRAYEQYF	-	TRBJ2-7	TRBV2	-
TGTGCCAGCAGCCAAGCCGGGACCCTCTACGAGCAGTACTTC	CASSQAGTLYEQYF	-	TRBJ2-7	TRBV4-2	once